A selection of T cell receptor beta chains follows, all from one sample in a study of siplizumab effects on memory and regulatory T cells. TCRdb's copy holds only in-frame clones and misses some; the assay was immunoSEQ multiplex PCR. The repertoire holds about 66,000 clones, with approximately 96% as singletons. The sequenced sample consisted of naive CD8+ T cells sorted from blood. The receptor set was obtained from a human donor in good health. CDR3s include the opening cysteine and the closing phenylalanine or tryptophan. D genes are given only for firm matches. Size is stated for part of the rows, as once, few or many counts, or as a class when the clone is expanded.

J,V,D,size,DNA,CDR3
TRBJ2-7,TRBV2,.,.,TGTGCCAGCAGTGAAGCTGCGGGACCCGCCTACGAGCAGTACTTC,CASSEAAGPAYEQYF
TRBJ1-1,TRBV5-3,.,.,TGTGCCAGAAGCTTACGGGGGATGAACACTGAAGCTTTCTTT,CARSLRGMNTEAFF
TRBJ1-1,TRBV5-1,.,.,TGCGCCAGCAGCCTGACCGGGGACACTGAAGCTTTCTTT,CASSLTGDTEAFF
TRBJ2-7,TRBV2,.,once,TGTGCCAGCAGTCTCGGGGTTACCTACGAGCAGTACTTC,CASSLGVTYEQYF
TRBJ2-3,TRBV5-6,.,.,TGTGCCAGCAGCTTGGTCAGATACACAGATACGCAGTATTTT,CASSLVRYTDTQYF
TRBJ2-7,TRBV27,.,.,TGTGCCAGCAGTTTAGGGCGGTTTTACGAGCAGTACTTC,CASSLGRFYEQYF
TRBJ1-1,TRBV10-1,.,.,TGCGCCAAATACATCGTTCGGGAGAACACTGAAGCTTTCTTT,CAKYIVRENTEAFF
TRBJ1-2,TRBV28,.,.,TGTGCCAGCAGTTTAAACCAGGCGGGAGGCTACACCTTC,CASSLNQAGGYTF
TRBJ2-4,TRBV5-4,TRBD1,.,TGTGCCAGCATGGACAGGGGCGAAGGCATTCAGTACTTC,CASMDRGEGIQYF
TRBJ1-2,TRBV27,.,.,TGTGCCAGCAGTCAAACAGGGCCCTATGGCTACACCTTC,CASSQTGPYGYTF
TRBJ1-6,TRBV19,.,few,TGTGCCAGTGCCGCTATTAGCTCCTATAATTCACCCCTCCACTTT,CASAAISSYNSPLHF
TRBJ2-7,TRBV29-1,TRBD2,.,TGCAGCGGACTAGCGCAGTCCTACGAGCAGTACTTC,CSGLAQSYEQYF
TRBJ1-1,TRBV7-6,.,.,TGTGCCAGCAGCTTTGGGAGTGAAGCTTTCTTT,CASSFGSEAFF
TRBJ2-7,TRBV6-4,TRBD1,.,TGTGCCAGCAGTGAAACCGGGACAGGGGGCGCGGGGGAGCAGTACTTC,CASSETGTGGAGEQYF
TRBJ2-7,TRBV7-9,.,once,TGTGCCAGCAGCTTAGTCGCCGCAGCCTACGAGCAGTACTTC,CASSLVAAAYEQYF
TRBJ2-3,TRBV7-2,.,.,TGTGCCAGCAGCTTAGTCTGGCAAGTGGGCACAGATACGCAGTATTTT,CASSLVWQVGTDTQYF
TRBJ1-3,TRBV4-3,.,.,TGCGCCAGCAGCCCTGGAAGGATCTCTGGAAACACCATATATTTT,CASSPGRISGNTIYF
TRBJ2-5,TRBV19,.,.,TGTGCCAGTACCCCGACGGGGGATAACTCGAAAGAGACCCAGTACTTC,CASTPTGDNSKETQYF
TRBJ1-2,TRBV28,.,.,TGTGCCAGCAGTTTATTTGCCGACAGACTTTATGGCTACACCTTC,CASSLFADRLYGYTF
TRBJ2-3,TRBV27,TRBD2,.,TGTGCCAGCAGTATCCTAGCGGGCACAGATACGCAGTATTTT,CASSILAGTDTQYF
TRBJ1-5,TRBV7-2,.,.,TGTGCCAGCAGCTTGTGGGATACACCAAATCAGCCCCAGCATTTT,CASSLWDTPNQPQHF
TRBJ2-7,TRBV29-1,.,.,TGCAGCGTTTTTAACTACGAGCAGTACTTC,CSVFNYEQYF
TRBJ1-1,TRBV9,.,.,TGTGCCAGCAGCTTCGGCGGGTCGAACACTGAAGCTTTCTTT,CASSFGGSNTEAFF
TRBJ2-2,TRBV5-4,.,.,TGTGCCAGCGGAGAGGGAGTCAACACCGGGGAGCTGTTTTTT,CASGEGVNTGELFF